One sample yielded the 10 T cell receptor beta chains listed below, sequenced in a study of T cells in Graves' hyperthyroidism and ophthalmopathy (dated by TCRdb to between 2018 and 2021). The library was made by multiplex PCR. Sequencing used an Illumina HiSeq 2000. TCR beta CDR3 regions were amplified from RNA transcripts. For the first round of RT-PCR on the TCR CDR3, the HTBI primer set was used together with the Qiagen OneStep RT-PCR kit. Using fastp at Q25 and MiXCR, TCRdb reprocessed the public reads and kept productive beta chains. When rows share a CDR3 protein, they turn into one entry using the most common DNA and genes. This sample holds 660,000 or so distinct CDR3 sequences; roughly 45% were observed only once. The top ten constitute approximately 6.8% of the sample. The sample comprised peripheral blood or thyroid tissue (not recorded which). The receptor set was obtained from an adult man with Graves' disease, either hyperthyroidism or ophthalmopathy (not recorded which).

This clonotype was counted only a few times. The chain carries TRBV9 and TRBJ1-3; TRBD1 might be the D (5 bases). The CDR3 spans 15 residues. From germline, CDR1 is SGDLS and CDR2 YYNGEE. Trimming cost V 0 bases and J 4 bases, with 11 bases left between them. CDR3 nucleotides: TGTGCCAGCAGCGTAGACGGGACCGGAGGAAACACCATATATTTT. Translation gives CASSVDGTGGNTIYF.

This clonotype was detected once. The chain carries TRBV2 and TRBJ1-4, with D possibly matching TRBD1 (6 bases). Germline CDR1 reads SNHLY; CDR2 reads FYNNEI. This CDR3 comprises 13 residues. Trimming shortened V by 5 bases and J by 5 bases, and 9 bases separated the two germline ends. The CDR3 DNA reads TGTGCCAGCAGTACAGGGAGGAATGAAAAACTGTTTTTT. It is translated as CASSTGRNEKLFF.

Of note for this clonotype: This may come from a read error, since a much larger clone is one base off. The chain carries TRBV7-9 and TRBJ2-7; D uncertain. The CDR3 has 14 residues. Trimming shortened V by 5 bases and J by 5 bases, and 16 bases separated the two germline ends. Germline CDR1 and CDR2: SEHNR and FQNEAQ (reference sequence). The CDR3 sequence is CASSAARLIDEQYF. DNA for the CDR3: TGTGCCAGCAGCGCCGCGCGGCTTATCGACGAGCAGTACTTC.

This clonotype appeared a few times. V is TRBV13 and J is TRBJ2-7; 9 bases map to TRBD2. The V and J ends lost 5 bases and 0 bases, in that order; junction bases with no gene match: 8. The CDR3 has 16 residues. CDR1 is PRHDT, CDR2 FYEKMQ, per germline (reference sequence). As DNA, the CDR3 is TGTGCCAGCAGCCCAGGAGGACTAGCGAGCTCCTACGAGCAGTACTTC. As protein: CASSPGGLASSYEQYF.

The gene calls are TRBV20-1 and TRBJ1-2, with 7 bases identical to TRBD1. The V segment lost 2 bases and the J segment 7 bases; nucleotides outside the gene matches: 4. Germline CDR1 and CDR2: DFQATT and SNEGSKA (reference sequence). The CDR3 covers 12 residues. The CDR3 is CSARRSGGGYTF. The DNA for the CDR3 is TGCAGTGCTAGACGCTCAGGGGGTGGCTACACCTTC.

The chain joins TRBV7-2 to TRBJ1-4; D possibly corresponds to TRBD1 (6 bases). CDR1 SGHTA and CDR2 FQGNSA come from the germline V gene. Between the trimmed V and J ends, which lost 7 bases and 3 bases, there was a span of 15 bases. CDR3 size: 15 residues. The DNA of the CDR3 is TGTGCCAGCACCGACCAGACAGGCCCTAATGAAAAACTGTTTTTT. This translates into CASTDQTGPNEKLFF.

The chain recombines TRBV2 with TRBJ1-2; D possibly corresponds to TRBD1 (6 bases). The V and J ends lost 2 bases and 3 bases respectively, with 10 bases between them. There are 14 residues in the CDR3. The germline gives CDR1 SNHLY, CDR2 FYNNEI. The CDR3 here is CASSEITGHYGYTF. The DNA of the CDR3 is TGTGCCAGCAGTGAAATCACAGGGCACTATGGCTACACCTTC.

The chain carries TRBV15 and TRBJ2-7, with D possibly matching TRBD2 (6 bases). Between the trimmed V and J ends, which lost 0 bases and 3 bases, there was a span of 12 bases. CDR1 LNHNV and CDR2 YYDKDF come from the germline V gene (reference sequence). This CDR3 spans 15 amino acids. The CDR3 reads CATSRDFVGGYEQYF. The CDR3 coding sequence is TGTGCCACCAGCAGAGATTTCGTGGGGGGCTACGAGCAGTACTTC.

This clonotype was recorded many times. The J gene is TRBJ1-1, the V gene TRBV10-2, with 9 nucleotides matching TRBD1. The V gene's germline CDR1 is WSHSY and CDR2 SAAADI. This CDR3 has 14 residues. With V trimmed by 6 bases and J by 4 bases, 6 bases remained unmatched. CDR3 nucleotides: TGCGCCAGCAGCACACAGGGGGCGGGCACTGAAGCTTTCTTT. Its protein is CASSTQGAGTEAFF.

This clonotype was seen only once. A much larger clone lies a single base off, so this may be a read error. This chain uses TRBV10-3 with TRBJ1-1, with D tentatively TRBD1 (5 bases). Between the trimmed V and J ends, which lost 8 bases and 1 base, there was a span of 8 bases. Germline V gives CDR1 ENHRY, CDR2 SYGVKD. The CDR3 runs to 12 residues. Here the CDR3 DNA reads TGTGCCATCTGGCAGGGGAACACTGAAGCTTTCTTT. Encoded protein: CAIWQGNTEAFF.